A single count supports the clone carrying this T cell receptor (beta chain). Its target is not known. This table comes from immunoSEQ multiplex PCR, and its TCRdb copy is limited to in-frame clones, with some not included. Of 150,000 to 200,000 clones listed, roughly nine tenths are singletons. This sample is drawn from a study of T cell responses to AZD1222 COVID-19 vaccine. Notes on the study in general: Among vaccine-associated CD4 TCRs, coverage spanned spike, with dominance at 160-218 and 743-854. Of spike-specific TCRs, nearly half reportedly target regions left unmutated in variants. Donors in the cohort were predominantly white British and more often female, and clonal diversity was possibly underestimated.

Germline V gene lookup returns CDR1 SGHRS and CDR2 YFSETQ. The CDR3 has 15 residues. V dropped 0 bases and J dropped 4 bases, with 14 bases sitting between them. Sequencing used peripheral blood, obtained on day 0 of AZD1222 vaccination. This chain joins TRBV5-1 and TRBJ2-7; possible D gene TRBD2, 5 bases. The receptor's source is an adult in good health. CDR3 sequence (DNA): TGCGCCAGCAGCTTGGCTTCGCCTCGGGGATACGAGCAGTACTTC. Its protein is CASSLASPRGYEQYF. Combining the CDR3 with reference TRBV5-1 and TRBJ2-7 gives the whole variable domain KAGVTQTPRYLIKTRGQQVTLSCSPISGHRSVSWYQQTPGQGLQFLFEYFSETQRNKGNFPGRFSGRQFSNSRSEMNVSTLELGDSALYLCASSLASPRGYEQYFGPGTRLTVT.